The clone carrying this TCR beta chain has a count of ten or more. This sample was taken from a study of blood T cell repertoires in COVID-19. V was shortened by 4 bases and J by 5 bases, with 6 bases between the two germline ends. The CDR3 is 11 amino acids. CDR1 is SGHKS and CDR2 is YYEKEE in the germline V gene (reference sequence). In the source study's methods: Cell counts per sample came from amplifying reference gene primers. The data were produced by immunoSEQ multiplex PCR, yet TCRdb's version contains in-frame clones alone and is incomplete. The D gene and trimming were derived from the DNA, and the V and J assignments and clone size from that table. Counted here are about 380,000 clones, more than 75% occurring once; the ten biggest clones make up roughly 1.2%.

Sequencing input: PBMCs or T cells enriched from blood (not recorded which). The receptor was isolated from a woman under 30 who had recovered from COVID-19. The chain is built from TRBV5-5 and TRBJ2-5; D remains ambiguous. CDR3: CASSLVETQYF. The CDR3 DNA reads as TGTGCCAGCAGCCTTGTGGAGACCCAGTACTTC.